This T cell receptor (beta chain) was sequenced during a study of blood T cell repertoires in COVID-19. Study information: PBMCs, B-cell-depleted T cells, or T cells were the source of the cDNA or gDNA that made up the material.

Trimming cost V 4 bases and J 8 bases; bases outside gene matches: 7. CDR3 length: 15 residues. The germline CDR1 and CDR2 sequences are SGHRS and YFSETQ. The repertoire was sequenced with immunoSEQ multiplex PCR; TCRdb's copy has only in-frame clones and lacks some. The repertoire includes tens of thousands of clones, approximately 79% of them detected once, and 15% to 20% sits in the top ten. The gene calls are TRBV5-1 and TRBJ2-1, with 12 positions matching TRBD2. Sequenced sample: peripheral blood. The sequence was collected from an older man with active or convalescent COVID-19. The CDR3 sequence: CASSRTSGVGDEQFF. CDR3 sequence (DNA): TGCGCCAGCAGCCGGACTAGCGGGGTTGGCGATGAGCAGTTCTTC.